These 8 T cell receptor beta chains were sequenced from one sample in a study of neurological immune-mediated disorders. TCRdb reprocessed the 5' RACE reads with MiXCR, giving one entry per CDR3 protein. This sample yields approximately 82,000 distinct CDR3 sequences, of which 2.6% are seen a single time; 0.9% to 1.4% belongs to the top ten. Sequencing input: PBMCs. Source of these receptors: a woman in her twenties or thirties with multiple sclerosis.

This clonotype was found many times. The V call is TRBV7-2, the J call TRBJ2-3; D uncertain. The V end was cut by 4 bases, the J end by 6 bases, with 8 bases between. The CDR3 runs 12 residues. Germline lookup yields CDR1 SGHTA and CDR2 FQGNSA. The chain's CDR3 is CASSSPGDTQYF. The CDR3, as DNA: TGTGCCAGCAGCTCCCCAGGCGATACGCAGTATTTT.

This clonotype has a count of ten or more. The rearrangement links TRBV10-3 to TRBJ2-7; TRBD2 aligns across 8 bases. The CDR3 extends over 14 amino acids. Germline V gene sequence: CDR1 ENHRY, CDR2 SYGVKD. The V and J ends lost 2 bases and 3 bases, in that order; junction bases with no gene match: 3. CDR3 bases: TGTGCCATCAGTGAGATAGCGGGACTCTACGAGCAGTACTTC. Its protein is CAISEIAGLYEQYF.

This clonotype has ten or more counts. The chain links TRBV3-1 to TRBJ1-1; D unclear. This CDR3 is built from 13 residues. V was trimmed by 0 bases and J by 4 bases, leaving 6 bases between them. The germline V gene has CDR1 LGHDT and CDR2 YNNKEL (reference sequence). The CDR3 spells CASSQEDGTEAFF. The CDR3 DNA reads as TGTGCCAGCAGCCAAGAGGACGGCACTGAAGCTTTCTTT.

The sample holds many counts of this clonotype. The rearrangement links TRBV29-1 to TRBJ1-1; 8 nucleotides match TRBD1. Trimming took 7 bases from V and 0 from J; bases not matched to a gene: 7. Germline CDR1 is SQVTM and CDR2 is ANQGSEA. This CDR3 comprises 14 residues. The CDR3 reads CSARTGRLNTEAFF. In DNA, the CDR3 is TGCAGCGCCAGGACAGGGCGGTTGAACACTGAAGCTTTCTTT.

The chain employs TRBV12-3 or TRBV12-4 and TRBJ1-1; D is perhaps TRBD1 (6 bases). CDR3 length equals 13 residues. Trimming removed 7 bases from V and 8 bases from J, with 17 bases in between. In nucleotides, the CDR3 is TGTGCCAGCAATCACCCGGGGGGGCAGGAAGCTTTCTTT. Its protein is CASNHPGGQEAFF.

The sample holds many counts of this clonotype. The genes are TRBV12-3 or TRBV12-4 and TRBJ2-7; the D is unclear. V was clipped by 7 bases and J by 2 bases, with 18 bases between them. There are 15 residues in the CDR3. The CDR3 nucleotides read TGTGCCAGCAACTCACACCTCACTTACCCCTACGAGCAGTACTTC. It encodes CASNSHLTYPYEQYF.

A few counts support this clonotype. CDR3 DNA sequence: TGCGCCAGCAGCCAAGATCCCCTCCGAGGGGAGGTAGGAGATACGCAGTATTTT. Its translation is CASSQDPLRGEVGDTQYF. The rearrangement links TRBV4-3 to TRBJ2-3; D may be TRBD2 (6 bases). Germline V CDR1 and CDR2: LGHNA, YSLEER. V gave up 0 bases and J gave up 5 bases, with 21 bases separating them. This CDR3 is built from 18 residues.

This clonotype was detected ten times or more. The chain couples TRBV4-3 to TRBJ2-1, with 14 bases lining up with TRBD2. Germline loops: CDR1 LGHNA, CDR2 YSLEER. The CDR3 length is 17 residues. J was trimmed by 0 bases and V by 4 bases; bases with no gene match: 2. In DNA form, the CDR3 reads TGCGCCAGCAGCCGCGGGACTAGCGGGAGCTCCTACAATGAGCAGTTCTTC. Its protein product is CASSRGTSGSSYNEQFF.